A single sample is the source of the 8 T cell receptor beta chains below, sequenced in a study of T cell repertoires in aging, cancer and after chemotherapy. TRB rearrangements spanning V, D and J were amplified using mixed TRB-A/B primers. TCRdb called the multiplex PCR reads again in MiXCR, with one record for every CDR3 protein. Of roughly 2,300 distinct CDR3 sequences listed, 25% are singletons. Amplification of TCR beta used genomic DNA extracted from peripheral blood. The sample was blood. All receptors come from a human donor with a solid tumor.

By its share, this clonotype is medium-sized. The rearrangement links TRBV12-3 or TRBV12-4 to TRBJ2-1; D is unclear. The length of the CDR3 is 15 residues. V dropped 1 base and J dropped 0 bases, with 7 bases sitting between them. In nucleotides, the CDR3 is TGTGCCAGCAGTTTAGACAGCCGCTCCTACAATGAGCAGTTCTTC. This encodes CASSLDSRSYNEQFF.

This clonotype ranks as medium-sized. This chain joins TRBV10-3 and TRBJ2-7, with TRBD1 identical over 9 bases. This CDR3 has 14 residues. Trimming at V came to 5 bases and at J to 3 bases, leaving 5 bases not matched to a gene. The V gene's germline CDR1 is ENHRY and CDR2 SYGVKD. CDR3 sequence: CAISKTGGGYEQYV. Here the CDR3 DNA reads TGTGCCATCAGTAAGACAGGGGGTGGCTACGAGCAGTACGTC.

In its sample, this clonotype ranks as medium-sized. The V gene is TRBV14, the J gene TRBJ2-3; D remains unclear. V lost 0 bases, J lost 4 bases, and 8 bases lay in between. The CDR3 sequence is 14 residues long. Germline CDR1 is SGHDN and CDR2 is FVKESK. DNA of the CDR3: TGTGCCAGCAGCCAAGATCTCTTCGCAGATACGCAGTATTTT. Translating gives CASSQDLFADTQYF.

Points on this clonotype: At one end the junction does not follow the germline gene, possibly because of a read error. The CDR3 spells CTSSQGASLTSYEQYF. CDR3 DNA sequence: TGTACCAGCAGCCAAGGGGCTAGCTTGACCTCCTACGAGCAGTACTTC. The gene calls are TRBV4-2 and TRBJ2-7; possibly TRBD1 or TRBD2 for D (5 bases each). Germline-derived CDR1 and CDR2 are LGHNA and YNFKEQ. The CDR3 is made up of 16 amino acids.

This clonotype is large by share. The chain recombines TRBV30 with TRBJ2-3, with no clear D. Looked up from germline, CDR1 is GTSNPN and CDR2 is SVGIG (reference sequence). With 0 bases removed from V and 4 bases from J, the gap between germline ends came to 8 bases. The CDR3 is 13 amino acids. CDR3: CAWSVPAADTQYF. The CDR3 DNA is TGTGCCTGGAGTGTACCGGCAGCAGATACGCAGTATTTT.

Within the sample, this clonotype is medium-sized (0.01 to 0.1%). The chain's CDR3 is CASSLATGSPGELFF. The CDR3 DNA reads as TGCGCCAGCAGCTTGGCGACAGGGAGTCCCGGGGAGCTGTTTTTT. The chain is built from TRBV5-1 and TRBJ2-2; 7 nucleotides match TRBD1. The CDR3 is 15 amino acids. From germline, CDR1 is SGHRS and CDR2 YFSETQ. V was pared by 0 bases and J by 6 bases, with 5 bases of the junction left unmatched.

The chain joins TRBV20-1 to TRBJ2-1; 7 bases are shared with TRBD2. The length of the CDR3 is 13 residues. With 5 bases clipped from V and 6 bases from J, the junction kept 7 bases outside the gene matches. CDR1 and CDR2 (germline): DFQATT, SNEGSKA (reference sequence). Here the CDR3 DNA reads TGCAGTGCTGAGTCCGGGACTACCAATGAGCAGTTCTTC. Its translation: CSAESGTTNEQFF.

In this sample, this clonotype is large. The V gene is TRBV19, the J gene TRBJ2-2, with 11 bases fitting TRBD1. The CDR3 extends over 18 amino acids. Germline V gene sequence: CDR1 LNHDA, CDR2 SQIVND (reference sequence). V was pared by 3 bases and J by 1 base, with 7 bases of the junction left unmatched. The CDR3 DNA sequence: TGTGCCAGTAGTATCAAAGGACAGGGGGCATGGAACACCGGGGAGCTGTTTTTT. Its translation is CASSIKGQGAWNTGELFF.